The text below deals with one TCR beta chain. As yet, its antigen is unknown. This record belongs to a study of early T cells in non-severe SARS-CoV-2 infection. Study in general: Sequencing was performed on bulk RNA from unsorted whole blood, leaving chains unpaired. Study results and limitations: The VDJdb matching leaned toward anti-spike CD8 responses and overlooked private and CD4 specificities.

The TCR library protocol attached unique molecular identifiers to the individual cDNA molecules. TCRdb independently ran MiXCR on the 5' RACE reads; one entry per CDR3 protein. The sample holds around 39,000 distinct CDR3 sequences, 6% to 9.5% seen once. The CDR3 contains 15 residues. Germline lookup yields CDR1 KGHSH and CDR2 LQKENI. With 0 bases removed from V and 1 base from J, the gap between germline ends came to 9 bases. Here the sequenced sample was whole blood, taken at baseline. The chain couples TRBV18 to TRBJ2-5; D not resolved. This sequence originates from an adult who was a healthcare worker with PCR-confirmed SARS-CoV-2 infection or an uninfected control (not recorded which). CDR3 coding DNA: TGTGCCAGCTCACCACCGGGGAAAGCCCAAGAGACCCAGTACTTC. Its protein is CASSPPGKAQETQYF.